Listed here are 23 T cell receptor beta chains from one sample, sequenced in a study of blood T cell repertoires in COVID-19. The assay was immunoSEQ multiplex PCR, and TCRdb's table has in-frame clones only and misses some. Of roughly 350,000 clones in the sample, approximately 90% were seen once. Material for sequencing was peripheral blood. All receptors come from a woman under 30 who had recovered from COVID-19.

This rearrangement joins TRBV30 to TRBJ1-3, with D unresolved. Germline CDR1 and CDR2: GTSNPN and SVGIG (reference sequence). The V gene lost 0 bases and the J gene lost 0 bases, with 9 bases spanning the gap. CDR3 length: 15 residues. The CDR3 loop is CAWSVRQLSGNTIYF. DNA of the CDR3: TGTGCCTGGAGTGTACGTCAACTCTCTGGAAACACCATATATTTT.

This clone appeared once. This chain connects TRBV3-1 (or the pseudogene TRBV3-2) to TRBJ2-3; 16 bases line up with TRBD2. CDR1 is LGHDT and CDR2 is YNNKEL in the germline V gene (reference sequence). With 6 bases clipped from V and 1 base from J, the junction kept 7 bases outside the gene matches. The CDR3 loop spans 18 amino acids. Here the CDR3 reads CASSYGTSGRAGTDTQYF. The CDR3 region has the DNA TGTGCCAGCAGTTACGGGACTAGCGGGAGGGCCGGCACAGATACGCAGTATTTT.

The gene calls are TRBV19 and TRBJ2-2; a possible D gene is TRBD2 (5 bases). V shed 10 bases and J shed 5 bases, with 14 bases lying between them. This CDR3 spans 13 amino acids. The germline CDR1 and CDR2 sequences are LNHDA and SQIVND (reference sequence). The CDR3, as DNA: TGTGCCATTGACCTAGGACTGACCGGGGAGCTGTTTTTT. As protein: CAIDLGLTGELFF.

DNA of the CDR3: TGCGCCAGCAGCCGGACAGCTTTAAGCACAGATACGCAGTATTTT. Amino acids: CASSRTALSTDTQYF. V is TRBV4-1 and J is TRBJ2-3; TRBD1 is a possible D gene (6 bases). CDR1 MGHRA and CDR2 YSYEKL come from the germline V gene. Trimming took off 4 bases at V and 0 bases at J, with 11 bases between the two ends. The CDR3 spans 15 residues.

The chain employs TRBV27 and TRBJ2-1; no definite D call. Trimming removed 5 bases from V and 3 bases from J, with 8 bases in between. Germline CDR1 MNHEY, CDR2 SMNVEV (reference sequence). This CDR3 region has 13 residues. Here the CDR3 DNA reads TGTGCCAGCAGTGTTAGAGGCTACAATGAGCAGTTCTTC. It encodes CASSVRGYNEQFF.

The chain carries TRBV11-3 and TRBJ2-2; TRBD1 might be the D (6 bases). Trimming took 5 bases from V and 0 from J, leaving 13 bases between them. The germline CDR1 and CDR2 sequences are SGHNT and YENEEA. This CDR3 contains 16 residues. The CDR3 region is CASSLRDNSNTGELFF. CDR3 DNA: TGTGCCAGCAGCCTCCGGGACAACTCGAACACCGGGGAGCTGTTTTTT.

The V gene is TRBV5-5, the J gene TRBJ2-1, with TRBD1 matching 8 bases. The CDR3 sequence is 14 residues long. V dropped 4 bases and J dropped 8; count of bases not matched to a gene: 8. Germline V gives CDR1 SGHKS, CDR2 YYEKEE (reference sequence). CDR3: CASSHGQGRDEQFF. In nucleotides, the CDR3 is TGTGCCAGCAGCCACGGACAGGGTAGGGATGAGCAGTTCTTC.

The chain carries TRBV6-2 or TRBV6-3 and TRBJ2-2, with 7 bases matching TRBD1. Germline values: CDR1 MNHEY, CDR2 SVGEGT. This CDR3 has 16 amino acids. V dropped 7 bases and J dropped 1; count of bases not matched to a gene: 9. The CDR3 nucleotides read TGTGCCAGCAACCCAGGGGGTGAATTGAACACCGGGGAGCTGTTTTTT. Translated: CASNPGGELNTGELFF.

The chain uses TRBV10-1 and TRBJ2-1, with D perhaps TRBD2 (6 bases). The CDR3 runs 11 residues. The ends were cut back, 3 bases at V and 15 bases at J, with 12 bases in the middle. Germline V gene data show CDR1 as WNHNN and CDR2 as SYGVQD (reference sequence). The CDR3 is CASSDGGKSFF. The CDR3 coding sequence is TGCGCCAGCAGTGATGGCGGGAAATCGTTCTTC.

This chain joins TRBV11-3 and TRBJ2-3; 15 nucleotides match TRBD2. The germline gives CDR1 SGHNT, CDR2 YENEEA. The CDR3 runs 18 residues. V gave up 5 bases and J gave up 1 base; unmatched junction bases: 7. The CDR3 loop reads CASSPGTSGRWGTDTQYF. The CDR3, as DNA: TGTGCCAGCAGCCCAGGGACTAGCGGGAGGTGGGGCACAGATACGCAGTATTTT.

The gene calls are TRBV30 and TRBJ1-5, with 7 bases that match TRBD1. V gave up 2 bases and J gave up 7 bases; unmatched junction bases: 2. Germline V gene lookup returns CDR1 GTSNPN and CDR2 SVGIG (reference sequence). CDR3 length equals 12 residues. The CDR3: CAWSYRGQPQHF. CDR3 nucleotide sequence: TGTGCCTGGAGTTACAGGGGCCAGCCCCAGCATTTT. Complete variable domain (other parts from reference TRBV30 and TRBJ1-5): SQTIHQWPATLVQPVGSPLSLECTVEGTSNPNLYWYRQAAGRGLQLLFYSVGIGQISSEVPQNLSASRPQDRQFILSSKKLLLSDSGFYLCAWSYRGQPQHFGDGTRLSIL.

This chain joins TRBV7-2 and TRBJ1-1; D is undetermined. Trimming shortened V by 4 bases and J by 10 bases, and 16 bases separated the two germline ends. Germline values: CDR1 SGHTA, CDR2 FQGNSA. The CDR3 extends over 13 amino acids. The CDR3 DNA reads TGTGCCAGCAGCTCACGGGGAGGGTTGGGAGCTTTCTTT. It yields the protein CASSSRGGLGAFF.

V is TRBV19 and J is TRBJ1-5; a possible D gene is TRBD1 (5 bases). Between the trimmed V and J ends, which lost 6 bases and 2 bases, there was a span of 8 bases. CDR1 and CDR2 (germline): LNHDA, SQIVND (reference sequence). The CDR3 is 13 residues long. CDR3 DNA: TGTGCCAGTAGCACAGGCCGCAATCAGCCCCAGCATTTT. This gives the protein CASSTGRNQPQHF.

The chain carries TRBV5-1 and TRBJ1-1, with 7 positions matching TRBD1. Germline V lookup: CDR1 SGHRS, CDR2 YFSETQ. Trimming cost V 0 bases and J 8 bases; bases outside gene matches: 10. The CDR3 covers 15 residues. CDR3 region: CASSLDVRGTAEAFF. The CDR3 coding sequence is TGCGCCAGCAGCTTGGACGTTAGAGGGACAGCCGAAGCTTTCTTT.

J is TRBJ1-1 and V is TRBV10-3, with D perhaps matching TRBD1 (5 bases). The CDR3 loop spans 14 amino acids. Trimming shortened V by 3 bases and J by 1 base, and 9 bases separated the two germline ends. CDR1 and CDR2 (germline): ENHRY, SYGVKD. The CDR3 sequence is CAISDGQGNTEAFF. DNA of the CDR3: TGTGCCATCAGTGATGGGCAGGGGAACACTGAAGCTTTCTTT.

This sequence joins TRBV10-3 and TRBJ1-3; D remains ambiguous. In germline, CDR1 is ENHRY, CDR2 SYGVKD. V was pared by 1 base and J by 1 base, with 8 bases between. This CDR3 region has 15 residues. The CDR3 spells CAISEWRQSGNTIYF. The CDR3 DNA reads TGTGCCATCAGTGAGTGGAGGCAATCTGGAAACACCATATATTTT.

The chain is built from TRBV7-2 and TRBJ1-1; TRBD1 is a possible D gene (6 bases). The ends were cut back, 1 base at V and 11 bases at J, with 17 bases in the middle. The germline gives CDR1 SGHTA, CDR2 FQGNSA. CDR3 length equals 14 residues. The DNA for the CDR3 is TGTGCCAGCAGCTTAGGAACCCGGGGGGGCCGGGCTTTCTTT. Its translation is CASSLGTRGGRAFF.

The sample holds one count of this clone. The rearrangement links TRBV5-1 to TRBJ2-1, with 11 bases fitting TRBD2. The CDR3 is 16 residues long. Germline V lookup: CDR1 SGHRS, CDR2 YFSETQ. J was trimmed by 6 bases and V by 4 bases; bases with no gene match: 9. The DNA for the CDR3 is TGCGCCAGCAGCAAATCACTAGCGGGAGAAACCAATGAGCAGTTCTTC. Its translation is CASSKSLAGETNEQFF. The variable domain in full, with the rest retrieved from reference TRBV5-1 and TRBJ2-1, is KAGVTQTPRYLIKTRGQQVTLSCSPISGHRSVSWYQQTPGQGLQFLFEYFSETQRNKGNFPGRFSGRQFSNSRSEMNVSTLELGDSALYLCASSKSLAGETNEQFFGPGTRLTVL.

The rearrangement uses TRBV7-2 and TRBJ1-2, with 7 bases aligning to TRBD1. V dropped 0 bases and J dropped 6; count of bases not matched to a gene: 10. Germline loops: CDR1 SGHTA, CDR2 FQGNSA. CDR3 length: 16 amino acids. This chain's CDR3 is CASSLAMTGKVDGYTF. The CDR3, as DNA: TGTGCCAGCAGCTTAGCGATGACAGGGAAGGTGGATGGCTACACCTTC. The complete variable domain, with remaining parts taken from reference TRBV7-2 and TRBJ1-2, reads GAGVSQSPSNKVTEKGKDVELRCDPISGHTALYWYRQSLGQGLEFLIYFQGNSAPDKSGLPSDRFSAERTGGSVSTLTIQRTQQEDSAVYLCASSLAMTGKVDGYTFGSGTRLTVV.

The V call is TRBV7-6, the J call TRBJ1-2; a possible D gene is TRBD1 (6 bases). Looked up from germline, CDR1 is SGHVS and CDR2 is FNYEAQ. The CDR3 consists of 13 residues. V was shortened by 1 base and J by 4 bases, with 7 bases between the two germline ends. The CDR3 is CASSLGGGYGYTF. CDR3 bases: TGTGCCAGCAGCTTAGGAGGGGGCTATGGCTACACCTTC.

This clone occurred once. The gene calls are TRBV27 and TRBJ1-1; a possible D gene is TRBD1 (6 bases). V shed 5 bases and J shed 6 bases, with 13 bases lying between them. This CDR3 has 13 residues. Germline V gene lookup returns CDR1 MNHEY and CDR2 SMNVEV (reference sequence). The CDR3 nucleotides are TGTGCCAGCAGTAGAAACAGGGATTCTGAAGCTTTCTTT. This translates into CASSRNRDSEAFF.

The V and J genes are TRBV7-2 and TRBJ1-5; possibly TRBD1 for D (5 bases). The CDR3 spans 12 residues. V lost 8 bases and J lost 7, with 12 bases in between. Per the germline V gene, CDR1 is SGHTA and CDR2 is FQGNSA. In DNA form, the CDR3 reads TGTGCCAGCTCGTTAAACAGGCAGCCCCAGCATTTT. It is translated as CASSLNRQPQHF.

The chain couples TRBV5-1 to TRBJ1-4; D possibly corresponds to TRBD1 (5 bases). V lost 3 bases and J 7 bases, leaving 13 bases between the germline ends. The CDR3 has 14 amino acids. Germline CDR1 is SGHRS and CDR2 is YFSETQ. The CDR3: CASSSRQRTEKLFF. CDR3 coding DNA: TGCGCCAGCAGCTCGAGACAGCGAACTGAAAAACTGTTTTTT.